These 21 T cell receptor beta chains were sequenced from one sample in a study of T cell repertoires in cytomegalovirus infection. MiXCR was run by TCRdb on the reads, yielding one entry per CDR3 protein. Of 250,000 to 300,000 distinct CDR3 sequences in the sample, about 17% are singletons; the top ten hold around half. Input material: CD8+ T cells from PBMCs. These receptors all come from a human donor in good health (CMV status not recorded). Some clones in this sample may be carry-over from other donors' samples.

This clonotype was counted between two and nine times. The chain combines TRBV20-1 with TRBJ2-7, with 13 nucleotides matching TRBD2. The CDR3 extends over 15 amino acids. J lost 4 bases, V lost 0 bases, and 3 bases had no gene match. CDR1 and CDR2 (germline): DFQATT, SNEGSKA (reference sequence). The CDR3 here is CSARDGTSGVYEQYF. The CDR3 nucleotides read TGCAGTGCTAGAGATGGGACTAGCGGGGTTTACGAGCAGTACTTC.

This chain joins TRBV28 and TRBJ2-5; 9 nucleotides agree with TRBD1. The CDR3 loop spans 15 amino acids. Per germline, CDR1 MDHEN and CDR2 SYDVKM. J was trimmed by 4 bases and V by 3 bases; bases with no gene match: 6. The CDR3 bases are TGTGCCAGCAGTTTCCCGACAGGGGGAGGAGAGACCCAGTACTTC. It codes for CASSFPTGGGETQYF.

The chain links TRBV4-3 to TRBJ1-2, with 8 bases fitting TRBD1. Germline CDR1 is LGHNA and CDR2 is YSLEER. The CDR3 is made up of 15 amino acids. V lost 0 bases to trimming and J lost 4 bases; unmatched junction nucleotides: 4. CDR3 amino acids: CASSQDRGLTYGYTF. The CDR3 DNA is TGCGCCAGCAGCCAAGACAGGGGGCTAACCTATGGCTACACCTTC.

The CDR3 DNA reads as TGTGCCAGCAGCTCCGGGACTACCGAGCAGTACTTC. This translates into CASSSGTTEQYF. This chain joins TRBV9 and TRBJ2-7; 7 bases line up with TRBD2. V lost 4 bases, J lost 6 bases, and 4 bases stayed unmatched. CDR3 length: 12 amino acids. Germline V gives CDR1 SGDLS, CDR2 YYNGEE. The variable domain in full, completed from reference TRBV9 and TRBJ2-7, reads DSGVTQTPKHLITATGQRVTLRCSPRSGDLSVYWYQQSLDQGLQFLIQYYNGEERAKGNILERFSAQQFPDLHSELNLSSLELGDSALYFCASSSGTTEQYFGPGTRLTVT.

The sample holds many counts of this clonotype. The chain combines TRBV2 with TRBJ1-5; perhaps TRBD1 as D (5 bases). CDR1 is SNHLY and CDR2 is FYNNEI in the germline V gene. This CDR3 spans 13 amino acids. V was trimmed by 0 bases and J by 7 bases, leaving 7 bases between them. CDR3 residues: CASSEAQVQPQHF. The CDR3, as DNA: TGTGCCAGCAGTGAAGCACAGGTCCAGCCCCAGCATTTT.

The sample holds many counts of this clonotype. The chain carries TRBV4-1 and TRBJ2-7; D might be TRBD1 (6 bases). From germline, CDR1 is MGHRA and CDR2 YSYEKL. Trimming shortened V by 3 bases and J by 4 bases, and 10 bases separated the two germline ends. CDR3 length equals 13 residues. As DNA, the CDR3 is TGCGCCAGCAGCCAGGGGGCCGGATACGAGCAGTACTTC. The encoded protein is CASSQGAGYEQYF.

This clonotype appeared a few times. The chain combines TRBV7-8 with TRBJ1-5; 11 bases are a match to TRBD1. This CDR3 is built from 17 residues. Trimming took 2 bases from V and 7 from J; bases not matched to a gene: 10. Germline assignment: CDR1 SGHVS and CDR2 FQNEAQ. The CDR3 DNA is TGTGCCAGCAGCTTATTCGGGACAGGGGGTCAGAGGCAGCCCCAGCATTTT. Amino acid sequence: CASSLFGTGGQRQPQHF. The full variable domain, its missing parts supplied by reference TRBV7-8 and TRBJ1-5, is GAGVSQSPRYKVAKRGQDVALRCDPISGHVSLFWYQQALGQGPEFLTYFQNEAQLDKSGLPSDRFFAERPEGSVSTLKIQRTQQEDSAVYLCASSLFGTGGQRQPQHFGDGTRLSIL.

To note about this clonotype: This clone may be a read error of a much larger clone one base away. This chain joins TRBV6-5 and TRBJ1-1, with 7 bases lining up with TRBD1. The CDR3 is 14 residues long. Germline CDR1 reads MNHEY; CDR2 reads SVGAGI. Losses at the gene ends were 5 bases for V and 3 bases for J; bases not matched to a gene: 6. CDR3 in amino acids: CASSPDRRDTEAFF. CDR3 DNA: TGTGCCAGCAGTCCGGACAGGAGGGACACTGAAGCTTTCTTT.

This clonotype was detected many times. The rearrangement links TRBV7-9 to TRBJ2-2; a possible D gene is TRBD1 (5 bases). The V gene's germline CDR1 is SEHNR and CDR2 FQNEAQ (reference sequence). The V gene lost 3 bases and the J gene lost 1 base, with 12 bases spanning the gap. This CDR3 has 16 residues. The CDR3 DNA follows: TGTGCCAGCAGCTTTACAGGTTCGCGGAACACCGGGGAGCTGTTTTTT. Translated, it gives CASSFTGSRNTGELFF.

This clonotype was recorded many times. This sequence joins TRBV6-5 and TRBJ2-5; 8 nucleotides agree with TRBD1. Germline CDR1 and CDR2: MNHEY and SVGAGI. After removal of 4 bases from V and 2 bases from J, the junction contained 6 bases not matched to a gene. The CDR3 totals 15 residues. The CDR3 here is CASSLGTGKQETQYF. The CDR3 DNA is TGTGCCAGCAGTTTAGGGACAGGAAAACAAGAGACCCAGTACTTC.

This clonotype occurred a few times. V and J are TRBV28 and TRBJ2-3; 10 bases agree with TRBD2. V lost 5 bases to trimming and J lost 2 bases; unmatched junction nucleotides: 10. The CDR3 contains 17 residues. The germline gives CDR1 MDHEN, CDR2 SYDVKM. The CDR3 nucleotides are TGTGCCAGCAGTCCCCCACTAGCGGGGCTTCTCACAGATACGCAGTATTTT. Translated: CASSPPLAGLLTDTQYF.

As regards this clonotype: Given a much more abundant clone one base away, this may be a read error. The chain carries TRBV29-1 and TRBJ2-7; 7 bases align to TRBD1. The CDR3 totals 13 residues. The V gene's germline CDR1 is SQVTM and CDR2 ANQGSEA. Here the CDR3 reads CSVKDRDSYEQYF. The CDR3, as DNA: TGCAGCGTTAAAGACAGGGATTCCTACGAGCAGTACTTC.

The chain is built from TRBV9 and TRBJ2-1; 10 nucleotides line up with TRBD2. Germline trimming cut 4 bases from V and 4 bases from J; bases unmatched to any gene: 11. The CDR3 loop spans 17 amino acids. Germline V gene lookup returns CDR1 SGDLS and CDR2 YYNGEE. CDR3 DNA sequence: TGTGCCAGCAGCATCCCAGTAGCGGGGGGATCGTACAATGAGCAGTTCTTC. This encodes CASSIPVAGGSYNEQFF.

This clonotype occurred a few times. The chain joins TRBV14 to TRBJ2-3; perhaps TRBD1 as D (6 bases). The V end was cut by 6 bases, the J end by 1 base, with 8 bases between. CDR1 and CDR2 from the germline V gene are SGHDN and FVKESK. CDR3 size: 13 residues. CDR3 amino acids: CASRWTGTDTQYF. The CDR3 DNA is TGTGCCAGCAGATGGACAGGCACAGATACGCAGTATTTT. Combining the CDR3 with reference TRBV14 and TRBJ2-3 gives the whole variable domain EAGVTQFPSHSVIEKGQTVTLRCDPISGHDNLYWYRRVMGKEIKFLLHFVKESKQDESGMPNNRFLAERTGGTYSTLKVQPAELEDSGVYFCASRWTGTDTQYFGPGTRLTVL.

The CDR3 DNA sequence: TGTGCCAGCAGCTTAGGGGGGAGGGCTGGGGCCAACGTCCTGACTTTC. Translation: CASSLGGRAGANVLTF. The chain recombines TRBV7-6 with TRBJ2-6; 7 nucleotides agree with TRBD2. The germline V gene has CDR1 SGHVS and CDR2 FNYEAQ. Trimming took 1 base from V and 2 from J; bases not matched to a gene: 2. CDR3 length equals 16 residues.

CDR3 amino acids: CSARDLRGQRETQYF. The CDR3 DNA reads as TGCAGTGCTAGAGATCTTAGGGGACAAAGGGAGACCCAGTACTTC. The chain combines TRBV20-1 with TRBJ2-5; maybe TRBD1 (6 bases). V dropped 0 bases and J dropped 5 bases, with 16 bases sitting between them. In germline, CDR1 is DFQATT, CDR2 SNEGSKA (reference sequence). This CDR3 comprises 15 residues.

A few counts support this clonotype. J is TRBJ1-2 and V is TRBV2; 12 nucleotides agree with TRBD1. With V trimmed by 8 bases and J by 0 bases, 4 bases remained unmatched. The CDR3 has 15 residues. CDR1 SNHLY and CDR2 FYNNEI come from the germline V gene. CDR3 in amino acids: CASSGQGAANYGYTF. The CDR3 DNA follows: TGTGCCAGCTCGGGACAGGGGGCTGCTAACTATGGCTACACCTTC.

The table lists this clonotype with a few counts. The rearrangement links TRBV7-8 to TRBJ2-7, with D tentatively TRBD1 or TRBD2 (5 bases each). The CDR3 extends over 16 amino acids. Germline assignment: CDR1 SGHVS and CDR2 FQNEAQ. The V end was cut by 0 bases, the J end by 3 bases, with 15 bases between. The DNA for the CDR3 is TGTGCCAGCAGCTTAGCTGTGGGGGTAGGGATCTACGAGCAGTACTTC. Its translation: CASSLAVGVGIYEQYF.

This clonotype was observed at least ten times. The CDR3, as DNA: TGCAGTGCCAGACAGGGATCCTACGAGCAGTACTTC. Protein sequence: CSARQGSYEQYF. This chain joins TRBV20-1 and TRBJ2-7, with 7 bases aligning to TRBD1. Trimming took 6 bases from V and 1 from J; bases not matched to a gene: 3. Germline CDR1 DFQATT, CDR2 SNEGSKA (reference sequence). CDR3 length equals 12 residues.

This clonotype was seen ten or more times. V is TRBV7-9 and J is TRBJ1-6; D may be TRBD1 (6 bases). V shed 3 bases and J shed 7 bases, with 19 bases lying between them. The germline CDR1 and CDR2 sequences are SEHNR and FQNEAQ (reference sequence). This CDR3 spans 17 amino acids. CDR3 sequence: CASSFPSRQVSNSPLHF. DNA of the CDR3: TGTGCCAGCAGCTTCCCGTCTCGACAGGTTTCGAATTCACCCCTCCACTTT.

This chain uses TRBV6-5 with TRBJ2-7; 11 nucleotides agree with TRBD1. This CDR3 region has 16 residues. Looked up from germline, CDR1 is MNHEY and CDR2 is SVGAGI. V lost 2 bases to trimming and J lost 2 bases; unmatched junction nucleotides: 5. The CDR3 sequence: CASSYGGTGGAYEQYF. CDR3 sequence (DNA): TGTGCCAGCAGTTACGGCGGGACAGGGGGTGCCTACGAGCAGTACTTC.